The 8 T cell receptor beta chains given below trace back to one sample, sequenced in a study of T-cell memory formation after mild COVID-19 (dated by TCRdb to about 2021). Receptor libraries were prepared by 5' RACE. The reads were generated on an Illumina NovaSeq 6000. TCRdb applied fastp at Q25 and MiXCR to the public reads, then kept only in-frame beta chains. Identical CDR3 protein sequences are pooled into one entry, listed with their most common genes and DNA. The sample table holds fewer than 150,000 distinct CDR3 sequences, of which 15% to 20% were seen once. 4.5% to 6.5% of the sample is held by the ten biggest clonotypes. The sample taken for sequencing was PBMCs or a T cell subset sorted from them (not recorded which). These receptors originate from a young man who had mild COVID-19 (a few samples of this study predate the infection). The sample titles of this study are shuffled in the database, so cell type and time point are left out; the donor was told from shared clones.

This clonotype has only a few counts. This sequence joins TRBV28 and TRBJ1-1; D gene unclear. The CDR3 is 13 residues long. Germline loops: CDR1 MDHEN, CDR2 SYDVKM. V lost 3 bases to trimming and J lost 6 bases, with 11 bases between them. CDR3 amino acids: CASSFITRPEAFF. CDR3 in DNA: TGTGCCAGCAGTTTCATCACGCGTCCTGAAGCTTTCTTT.

At least ten counts were recorded for this clonotype. This chain uses TRBV7-2 with TRBJ2-3; 9 bases map to TRBD2. CDR1 and CDR2 (germline): SGHTA, FQGNSA. The CDR3 length is 15 residues. V lost 1 base, J lost 6 bases, and 5 bases stayed unmatched. CDR3 nucleotides: TGTGCCAGCAGCTTAGTAGCGGGGGCTGGGGATACGCAGTATTTT. This codes for CASSLVAGAGDTQYF.

This clonotype was detected many times. J is TRBJ2-5 and V is TRBV20-1; D uncertain. The germline V gene encodes CDR1 DFQATT and CDR2 SNEGSKA (reference sequence). V was pared by 1 base and J by 5 bases, with 5 bases between. The CDR3 runs to 11 residues. The CDR3: CSARGPETQYF. The CDR3 DNA reads as TGCAGTGCTAGAGGTCCGGAGACCCAGTACTTC.

The rearrangement links TRBV23-1 to TRBJ2-5; D gene ambiguous. TRBV23-1 is treated as an ORF (open reading frame) with a function not yet certain. This CDR3 is built from 13 residues. V was pared by 0 bases and J by 0 bases, with 2 bases between. CDR3 in DNA: TGCGCCAGCAGTCAATCTAACCAAGAGACCCAGTACTTC. It specifies CASSQSNQETQYF.

The V call is TRBV5-1, the J call TRBJ2-1; 7 bases agree with TRBD2. The CDR3 is made up of 15 amino acids. Germline assignment: CDR1 SGHRS and CDR2 YFSETQ. With V trimmed by 6 bases and J by 8 bases, 14 bases remained unmatched. In DNA, the CDR3 is TGCGCCAGCATCCTAGGACTAGGAAGGTTGGATGAGCAGTTCTTC. Protein sequence: CASILGLGRLDEQFF.

The V call is TRBV6-2 or TRBV6-3, the J call TRBJ2-1, with TRBD2 as a possible D gene (7 bases). The germline V gene encodes CDR1 MNHEY and CDR2 SVGEGT. The CDR3 consists of 13 residues. Trimming cost V 5 bases and J 9 bases, with 14 bases left between them. The CDR3 coding sequence is TGTGCCAGCAGTCCCGCTAGGGGGGGTGAGCAGTTCTTC. It specifies CASSPARGGEQFF.

This clonotype has a count of ten or more. J is TRBJ2-1 and V is TRBV12-3 or TRBV12-4; 8 bases align to TRBD2. The ends lost 5 bases at V and 8 bases at J; junction bases unmatched: 14. The CDR3 spans 16 residues. CDR3 coding DNA: TGTGCCAGCAGTAACAACCGGGGGGGCGGGTCTTATGAGCAGTTCTTC. Translating it yields CASSNNRGGGSYEQFF.

Only a few counts were recorded for this clonotype. The chain couples TRBV4-1 to TRBJ1-4, with D uncertain. The CDR3 loop spans 15 amino acids. Between the trimmed V and J ends, which lost 8 bases and 0 bases, there was a span of 13 bases. Per the germline V gene, CDR1 is MGHRA and CDR2 is YSYEKL. The CDR3 loop is CASADAGSTNEKLFF. The CDR3 DNA is TGCGCCAGCGCGGACGCGGGATCAACTAATGAAAAACTGTTTTTT.